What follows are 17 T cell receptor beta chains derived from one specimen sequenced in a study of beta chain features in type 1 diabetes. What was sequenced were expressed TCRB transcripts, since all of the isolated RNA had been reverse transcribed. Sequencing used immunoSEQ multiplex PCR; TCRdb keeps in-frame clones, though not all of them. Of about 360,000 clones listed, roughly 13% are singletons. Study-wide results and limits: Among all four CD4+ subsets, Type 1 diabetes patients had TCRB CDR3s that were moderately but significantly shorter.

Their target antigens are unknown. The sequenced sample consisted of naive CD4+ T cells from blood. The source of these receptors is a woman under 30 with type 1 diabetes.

CDR3 amino acids: CASRRDRERGYTF. DNA of the CDR3: TGTGCCAGTAGACGAGACAGGGAACGCGGCTACACCTTC. The chain joins TRBV19 to TRBJ1-2, with 7 bases matching TRBD1. Unmatched junction bases numbered 9, after V lost 6 bases and J lost 8 bases. CDR3 length: 13 amino acids. Germline assignment: CDR1 LNHDA and CDR2 SQIVND (reference sequence).

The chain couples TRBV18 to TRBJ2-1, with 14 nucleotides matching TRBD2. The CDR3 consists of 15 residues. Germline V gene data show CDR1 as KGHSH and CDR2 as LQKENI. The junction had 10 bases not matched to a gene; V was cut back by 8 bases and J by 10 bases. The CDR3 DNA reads TGTGCCAGCCTTCCGACTAGCGGGGGGGCAGGGGAGCAGTTCTTC. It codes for CASLPTSGGAGEQFF.

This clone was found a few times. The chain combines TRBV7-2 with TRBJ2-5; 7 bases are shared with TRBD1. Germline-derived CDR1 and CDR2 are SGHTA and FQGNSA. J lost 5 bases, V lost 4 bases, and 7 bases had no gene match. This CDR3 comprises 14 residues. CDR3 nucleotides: TGTGCCAGCAGCTCCTTGACAGGGTGGGAGACCCAGTACTTC. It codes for CASSSLTGWETQYF.

Written as DNA, the CDR3 is TGTGCCAGCAGCGCTAGCGTGAACACTGAAGCTTTCTTT. This gives the protein CASSASVNTEAFF. The V gene is TRBV7-2, the J gene TRBJ1-1; no clear D. CDR3 length: 13 residues. Germline CDR1 SGHTA, CDR2 FQGNSA. Trimming took 5 bases from V and 0 from J, leaving 7 bases between them.

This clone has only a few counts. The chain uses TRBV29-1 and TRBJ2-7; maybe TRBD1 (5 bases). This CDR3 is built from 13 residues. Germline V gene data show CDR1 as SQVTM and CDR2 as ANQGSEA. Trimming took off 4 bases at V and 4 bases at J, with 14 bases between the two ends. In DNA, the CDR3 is TGCAGCGTTGTTTGGACAATCGATTACGAGCAGTACTTC. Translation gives CSVVWTIDYEQYF.

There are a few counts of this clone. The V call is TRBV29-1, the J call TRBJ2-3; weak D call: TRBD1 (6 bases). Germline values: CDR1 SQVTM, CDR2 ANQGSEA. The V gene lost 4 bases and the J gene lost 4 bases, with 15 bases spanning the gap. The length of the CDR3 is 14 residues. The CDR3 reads CSVAKTGFADTQYF. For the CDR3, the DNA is TGCAGCGTTGCCAAAACAGGGTTCGCAGATACGCAGTATTTT.

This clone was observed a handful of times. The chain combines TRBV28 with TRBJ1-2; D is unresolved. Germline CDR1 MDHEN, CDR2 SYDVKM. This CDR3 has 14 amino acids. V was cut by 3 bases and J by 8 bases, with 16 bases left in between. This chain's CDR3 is CASSFSGRAGGYTF. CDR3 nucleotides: TGTGCCAGCAGTTTCTCCGGGAGAGCAGGCGGCTACACCTTC.

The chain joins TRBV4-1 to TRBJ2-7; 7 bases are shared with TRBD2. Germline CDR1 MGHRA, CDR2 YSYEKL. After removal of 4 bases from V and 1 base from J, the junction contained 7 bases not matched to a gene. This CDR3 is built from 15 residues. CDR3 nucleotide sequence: TGCGCCAGCAGCCCCCGGACTAGGGGTTCCTACGAGCAGTACTTC. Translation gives CASSPRTRGSYEQYF.

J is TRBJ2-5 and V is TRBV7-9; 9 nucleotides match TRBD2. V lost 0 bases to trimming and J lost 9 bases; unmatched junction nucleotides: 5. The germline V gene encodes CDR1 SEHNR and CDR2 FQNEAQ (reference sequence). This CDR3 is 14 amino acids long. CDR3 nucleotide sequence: TGTGCCAGCAGCTTAGCTGCGGGGGGGACGGCCCAGTACTTC. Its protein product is CASSLAAGGTAQYF.

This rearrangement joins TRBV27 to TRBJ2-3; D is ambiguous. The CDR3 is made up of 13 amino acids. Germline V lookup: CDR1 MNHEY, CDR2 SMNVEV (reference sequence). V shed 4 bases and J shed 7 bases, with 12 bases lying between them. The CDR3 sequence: CASSSLLSYTQYF. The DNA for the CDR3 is TGTGCCAGCAGTTCCCTCCTTTCCTATACGCAGTATTTT.

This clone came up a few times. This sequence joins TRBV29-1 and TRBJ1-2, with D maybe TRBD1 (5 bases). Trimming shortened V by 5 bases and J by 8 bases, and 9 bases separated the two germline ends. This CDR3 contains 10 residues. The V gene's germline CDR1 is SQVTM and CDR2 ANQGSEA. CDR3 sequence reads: CSVTGEGYTF. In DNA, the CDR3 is TGCAGCGTTACGGGGGAAGGCTACACCTTC. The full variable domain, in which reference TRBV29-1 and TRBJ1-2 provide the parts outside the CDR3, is SAVISQKPSRDICQRGTSLTIQCQVDSQVTMMFWYRQQPGQSLTLIATANQGSEATYESGFVIDKFPISRPNLTFSTLTVSNMSPEDSSIYLCSVTGEGYTFGSGTRLTVV.

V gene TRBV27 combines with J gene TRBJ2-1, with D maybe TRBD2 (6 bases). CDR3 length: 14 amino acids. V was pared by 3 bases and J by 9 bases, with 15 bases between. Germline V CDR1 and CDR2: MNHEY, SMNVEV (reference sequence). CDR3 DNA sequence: TGTGCCAGCAGTTTCGGGACTGTTCGGGGTGAGCAGTTCTTC. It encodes CASSFGTVRGEQFF.

CDR3 DNA: TGTGCCAGCGGCACCGGGACAAGGGCTTTCTTT. It encodes CASGTGTRAFF. The gene calls are TRBV7-2 and TRBJ1-1; D may be TRBD1 (6 bases). With 8 bases removed from V and 11 bases from J, the gap between germline ends came to 15 bases. Germline V gene sequence: CDR1 SGHTA, CDR2 FQGNSA. This CDR3 spans 11 amino acids.

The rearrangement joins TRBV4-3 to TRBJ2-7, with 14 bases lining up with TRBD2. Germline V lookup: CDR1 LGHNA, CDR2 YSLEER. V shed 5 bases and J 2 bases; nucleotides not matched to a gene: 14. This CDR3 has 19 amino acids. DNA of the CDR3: TGCGCCAGCAGCACAACGACCGGGACTAGCGGGAGTCTAACCTACGAGCAGTACTTC. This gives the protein CASSTTTGTSGSLTYEQYF.

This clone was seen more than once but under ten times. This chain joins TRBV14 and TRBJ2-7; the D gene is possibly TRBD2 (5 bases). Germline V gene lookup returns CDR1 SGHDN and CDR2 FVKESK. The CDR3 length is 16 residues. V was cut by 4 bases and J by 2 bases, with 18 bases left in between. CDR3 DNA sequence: TGTGCCAGCAGCCCACTTGGAGGCCAACGTACCTACGAGCAGTACTTC. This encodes CASSPLGGQRTYEQYF. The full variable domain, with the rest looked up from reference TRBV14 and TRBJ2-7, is EAGVTQFPSHSVIEKGQTVTLRCDPISGHDNLYWYRRVMGKEIKFLLHFVKESKQDESGMPNNRFLAERTGGTYSTLKVQPAELEDSGVYFCASSPLGGQRTYEQYFGPGTRLTVT.

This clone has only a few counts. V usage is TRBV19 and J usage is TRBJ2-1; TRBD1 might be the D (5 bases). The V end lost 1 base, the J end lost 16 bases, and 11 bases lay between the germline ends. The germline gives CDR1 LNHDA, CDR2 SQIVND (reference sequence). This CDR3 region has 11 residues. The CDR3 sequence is CASSIGNRGFF. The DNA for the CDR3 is TGTGCCAGTAGTATAGGAAATAGGGGTTTCTTC.

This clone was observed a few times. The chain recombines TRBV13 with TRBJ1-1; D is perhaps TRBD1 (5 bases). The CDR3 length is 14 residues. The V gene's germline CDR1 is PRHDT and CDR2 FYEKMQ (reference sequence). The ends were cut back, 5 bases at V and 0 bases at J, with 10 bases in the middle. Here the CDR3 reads CASSPRALNTEAFF. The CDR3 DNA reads TGTGCCAGCAGCCCCAGGGCCCTGAACACTGAAGCTTTCTTT.